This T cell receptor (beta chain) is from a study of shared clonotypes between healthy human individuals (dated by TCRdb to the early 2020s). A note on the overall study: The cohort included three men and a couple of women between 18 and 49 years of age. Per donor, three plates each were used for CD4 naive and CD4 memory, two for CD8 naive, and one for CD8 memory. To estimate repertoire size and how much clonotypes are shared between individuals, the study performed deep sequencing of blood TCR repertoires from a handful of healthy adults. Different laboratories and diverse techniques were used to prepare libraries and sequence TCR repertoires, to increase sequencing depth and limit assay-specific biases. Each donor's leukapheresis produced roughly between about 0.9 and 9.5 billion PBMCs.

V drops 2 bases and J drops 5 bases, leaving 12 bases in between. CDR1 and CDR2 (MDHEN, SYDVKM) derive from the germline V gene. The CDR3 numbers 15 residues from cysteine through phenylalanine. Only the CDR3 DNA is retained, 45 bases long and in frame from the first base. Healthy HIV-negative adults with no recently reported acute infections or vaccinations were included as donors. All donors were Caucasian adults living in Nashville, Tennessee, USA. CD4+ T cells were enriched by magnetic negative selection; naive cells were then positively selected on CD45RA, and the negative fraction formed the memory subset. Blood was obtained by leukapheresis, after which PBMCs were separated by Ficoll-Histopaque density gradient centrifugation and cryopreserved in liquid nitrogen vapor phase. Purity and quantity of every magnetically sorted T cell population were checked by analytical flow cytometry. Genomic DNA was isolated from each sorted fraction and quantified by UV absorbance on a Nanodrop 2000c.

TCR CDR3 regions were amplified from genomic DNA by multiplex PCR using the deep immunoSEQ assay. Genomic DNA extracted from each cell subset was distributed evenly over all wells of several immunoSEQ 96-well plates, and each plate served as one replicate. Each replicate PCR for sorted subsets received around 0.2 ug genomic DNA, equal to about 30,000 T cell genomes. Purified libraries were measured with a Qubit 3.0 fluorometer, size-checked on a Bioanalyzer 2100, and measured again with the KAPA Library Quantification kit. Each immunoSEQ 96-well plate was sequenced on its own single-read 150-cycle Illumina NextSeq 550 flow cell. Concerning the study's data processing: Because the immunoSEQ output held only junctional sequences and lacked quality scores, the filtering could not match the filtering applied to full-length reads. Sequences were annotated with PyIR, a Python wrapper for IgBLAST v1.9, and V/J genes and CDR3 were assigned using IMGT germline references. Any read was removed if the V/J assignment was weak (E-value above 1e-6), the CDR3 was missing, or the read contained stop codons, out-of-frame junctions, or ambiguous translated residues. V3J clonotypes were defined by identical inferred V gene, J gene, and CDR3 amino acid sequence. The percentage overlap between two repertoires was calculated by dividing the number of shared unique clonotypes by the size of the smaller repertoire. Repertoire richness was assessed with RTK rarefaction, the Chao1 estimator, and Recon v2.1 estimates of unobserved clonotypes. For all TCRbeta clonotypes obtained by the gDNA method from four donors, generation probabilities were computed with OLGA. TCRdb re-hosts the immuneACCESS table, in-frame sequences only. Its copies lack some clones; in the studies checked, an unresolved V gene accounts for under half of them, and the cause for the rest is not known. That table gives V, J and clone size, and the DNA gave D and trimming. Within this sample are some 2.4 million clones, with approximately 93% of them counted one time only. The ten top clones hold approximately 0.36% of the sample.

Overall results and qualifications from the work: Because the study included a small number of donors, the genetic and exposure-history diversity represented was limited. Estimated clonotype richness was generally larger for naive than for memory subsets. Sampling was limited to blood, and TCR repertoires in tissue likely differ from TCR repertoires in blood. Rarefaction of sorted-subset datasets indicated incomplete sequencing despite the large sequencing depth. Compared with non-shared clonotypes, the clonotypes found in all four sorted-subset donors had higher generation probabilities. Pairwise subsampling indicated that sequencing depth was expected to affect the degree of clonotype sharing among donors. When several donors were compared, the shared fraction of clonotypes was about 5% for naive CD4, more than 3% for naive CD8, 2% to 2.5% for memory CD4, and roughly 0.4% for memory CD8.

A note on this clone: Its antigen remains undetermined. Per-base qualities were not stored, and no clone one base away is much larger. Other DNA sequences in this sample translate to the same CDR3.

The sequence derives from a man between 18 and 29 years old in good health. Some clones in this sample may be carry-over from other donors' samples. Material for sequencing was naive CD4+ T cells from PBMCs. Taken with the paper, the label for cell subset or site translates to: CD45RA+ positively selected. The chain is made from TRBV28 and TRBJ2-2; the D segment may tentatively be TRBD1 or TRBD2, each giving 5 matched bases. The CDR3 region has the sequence CASSLGGARTGELFF. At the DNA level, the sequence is TGTGCCAGCAGTTTAGGGGGAGCTAGGACCGGGGAGCTGTTTTTT.